These 4 T cell receptor beta chains were sequenced from one sample in a study of molecular identifiers for immune sequencing clone quantification (dated 2018 in TCRdb). The receptor library was made with PCR. TCRdb records NextSeq 500 as the sequencer. TCRdb ran its own pipeline on the public reads, namely fastp trimming at Q25 and MiXCR clone calling, and kept in-frame beta chains. Under each unique CDR3 protein, matching rows form one entry showing the most common genes and DNA. In this sample the table shows 460,000 or so distinct CDR3 sequences, approximately 25% of which occur a single time. The ten largest clonotypes hold around 0.79% of the sample. Material: naive CD8+ T cells from blood, with Jurkat cell RNA spiked in. The meaning of the sample's cell subset or site label: FACS-sorted CD8+CD4-CCR7+CD45RA+ naive T cells. These receptor sequences come from a human donor in good health. Some libraries in this study had Jurkat cell RNA spiked in.

This clonotype was observed a handful of times. V usage is TRBV5-6 and J usage is TRBJ1-1; the D is unclear. Deletions cut 1 base from V and 2 bases from J, with 6 bases between. Looked up from germline, CDR1 is SGHDT and CDR2 is YYEEEE. This CDR3 has 13 amino acids. The CDR3 loop is CASSLPYNTEAFF. The CDR3 nucleotides are TGTGCCAGCAGCTTGCCGTATAACACTGAAGCTTTCTTT.

This clonotype has just one count. A much larger clone sits a single nucleotide away, making a read error possible. V is TRBV9 and J is TRBJ1-1; maybe TRBD1 (6 bases). The CDR3 contains 17 residues. CDR1 is SGDLS and CDR2 is YYNGEE in the germline V gene. Deletions cut 0 bases from V and 3 bases from J, with 18 bases between. The CDR3 is CASSVVSGEYMDTEAFF. The CDR3 DNA reads as TGTGCCAGCAGCGTAGTGTCAGGGGAGTACATGGACACTGAAGCTTTCTTT.

A few counts support this clonotype. This chain uses TRBV20-1 with TRBJ2-1; D is unclear. The CDR3 spans 11 residues. From germline, CDR1 is DFQATT and CDR2 SNEGSKA (reference sequence). The V end was cut by 1 base, the J end by 7 bases, with 5 bases between. CDR3 DNA: TGCAGTGCTAGAGGGGGAAATGAGCAGTTCTTC. This gives the protein CSARGGNEQFF.

This clonotype has only a few counts. V gene TRBV30 combines with J gene TRBJ2-7, with D possibly matching TRBD1 (6 bases). This CDR3 is built from 16 residues. CDR1 GTSNPN and CDR2 SVGIG come from the germline V gene (reference sequence). Trimming shortened V by 0 bases and J by 4 bases, and 19 bases separated the two germline ends. CDR3 DNA sequence: TGTGCCTGGAGTGTACAGTTGAAGAACAGGGAGTACGAGCAGTACTTC. This codes for CAWSVQLKNREYEQYF.